The 15 T cell receptor beta chains listed next were all sequenced from one sample in a study of cytotoxic CD8 clonotypes in ibrutinib-treated CLL. The data were produced by immunoSEQ multiplex PCR, yet TCRdb's version contains in-frame clones alone and is incomplete. The sample has about 60,000 clones; 50% to 70% are singletons. The starting material was PBMCs, obtained at disease progression, from a patient treated with ibrutinib. The receptors were sampled from a human donor with chronic lymphocytic leukemia.

The chain has TRBV30 and TRBJ2-3; 11 bases are shared with TRBD1. Losses at the gene ends were 8 bases for V and 4 bases for J; bases not matched to a gene: 5. Per the germline V gene, CDR1 is GTSNPN and CDR2 is SVGIG (reference sequence). This CDR3 is 13 amino acids long. CDR3 in DNA: TGTGCCAAGGGACAGGGGGGAGCAGATACGCAGTATTTT. Amino acid sequence: CAKGQGGADTQYF.

V is TRBV29-1 and J is TRBJ1-2; D unclear. Germline CDR1 reads SQVTM; CDR2 reads ANQGSEA. Between the trimmed V and J ends, which lost 4 bases and 2 bases, there was a span of 14 bases. The CDR3 sequence is 14 residues long. As DNA, the CDR3 is TGCAGCGTTGTTCTAGAAACTCAGAACTATGGCTACACCTTC. It codes for CSVVLETQNYGYTF.

V and J are TRBV30 and TRBJ1-4, with D hard to call. The CDR3 is 12 residues long. The ends were cut back, 0 bases at V and 8 bases at J, with 7 bases in the middle. In germline, CDR1 is GTSNPN, CDR2 SVGIG (reference sequence). The CDR3 coding sequence is TGTGCCTGGAGTGTACTCAGGGAAAAACTGTTTTTT. As protein: CAWSVLREKLFF.

The chain combines TRBV10-3 with TRBJ1-2; D might be TRBD1 (5 bases). Trimming cost V 3 bases and J 8 bases, with 16 bases left between them. Germline V gives CDR1 ENHRY, CDR2 SYGVKD. This CDR3 is 14 amino acids long. CDR3 amino acids: CAISEGDRSHGYTF. The CDR3 DNA follows: TGTGCCATCAGTGAAGGTGACAGATCGCACGGCTACACCTTC.

CDR3 sequence (DNA): TGTGCCAGCAGCTCTAGCGGGAGCCTCTCCGAGCAGTACTTC. Protein: CASSSSGSLSEQYF. The chain combines TRBV5-6 with TRBJ2-7, with 10 bases lining up with TRBD2. The CDR3 covers 14 residues. Germline V gene data show CDR1 as SGHDT and CDR2 as YYEEEE. Trimming at V came to 3 bases and at J to 6 bases, leaving 6 bases not matched to a gene.

The chain employs TRBV4-1 and TRBJ2-7; TRBD1 matches 7 bases. The trim removed 4 bases at V and 0 bases at J, leaving 3 bases unmatched. CDR3 length: 14 amino acids. The V gene's germline CDR1 is MGHRA and CDR2 YSYEKL. CDR3 sequence (DNA): TGCGCCAGCAGCCCGACAGGGTTCTCCTACGAGCAGTACTTC. Translating it yields CASSPTGFSYEQYF.

The chain links TRBV4-1 to TRBJ2-3, with 13 bases that match TRBD2. Germline loops: CDR1 MGHRA, CDR2 YSYEKL. This CDR3 is built from 18 residues. Unmatched junction bases numbered 7, after V lost 3 bases and J lost 1 base. The CDR3, as DNA: TGCGCCAGCAGCCACGAGTTCGGACTAGCGGGAGGCACAGATACGCAGTATTTT. Translated, it gives CASSHEFGLAGGTDTQYF.

This chain links TRBV6-5 with TRBJ1-6; D remains unclear. The CDR3 runs to 15 residues. The V gene lost 2 bases and the J gene lost 8 bases, with 13 bases spanning the gap. Germline lookup yields CDR1 MNHEY and CDR2 SVGAGI. The DNA for the CDR3 is TGTGCCAGCAGTTACGGGCGGACGTCAGATTCACCCCTCCACTTT. This codes for CASSYGRTSDSPLHF.

CDR3 DNA sequence: TGTGCCAGTAGTGCTCGACAGGGGCTGGAGCCCCAGCATTTT. Protein sequence: CASSARQGLEPQHF. V is TRBV19 and J is TRBJ1-5; TRBD1 aligns across 8 bases. CDR3 size: 14 residues. V was clipped by 5 bases and J by 8 bases; unmatched bases: 8. The germline V gene has CDR1 LNHDA and CDR2 SQIVND (reference sequence).

The chain couples TRBV28 to TRBJ2-3; TRBD1 agrees at 7 bases. CDR1 is MDHEN and CDR2 is SYDVKM in the germline V gene. V lost 5 bases and J lost 4; bases outside the gene matches: 9. The CDR3 is 15 amino acids. The CDR3 nucleotides are TGTGCCAGCAGTCCCGACAGGGTAGGGGCAGATACGCAGTATTTT. Its protein is CASSPDRVGADTQYF.

This clone came up a few times. The genes are TRBV30 and TRBJ1-5; 8 bases are a match to TRBD1. Germline V gene sequence: CDR1 GTSNPN, CDR2 SVGIG (reference sequence). CDR3 size: 15 residues. The V gene end was trimmed by 3 bases and the J gene end by 4 bases; junction bases not matched to a gene: 8. CDR3 residues: CAWRRQGAWNQPQHF. CDR3 coding DNA: TGTGCCTGGAGACGTCAGGGGGCCTGGAATCAGCCCCAGCATTTT.

The CDR3 here is CASSLTGGDGNTIYF. The DNA for the CDR3 is TGTGCCAGCAGTCTTACAGGGGGCGATGGAAACACCATATATTTT. This chain connects TRBV2 to TRBJ1-3; 9 bases match TRBD1. This CDR3 is built from 15 residues. V was clipped by 5 bases and J by 3 bases; unmatched bases: 5. Germline CDR1 reads SNHLY; CDR2 reads FYNNEI. Using reference TRBV2 and TRBJ1-3 for the parts outside the CDR3, the full variable domain is EPEVTQTPSHQVTQMGQEVILRCVPISNHLYFYWYRQILGQKVEFLVSFYNNEISEKSEIFDDQFSVERPDGSNFTLKIRSTKLEDSAMYFCASSLTGGDGNTIYFGEGSWLTVV.

In this sample, this clone turned up a few times. The chain employs TRBV4-2 and TRBJ2-3; D is possibly TRBD2 (5 bases). Per germline, CDR1 LGHNA and CDR2 YNFKEQ. The ends were cut back, 0 bases at V and 1 base at J, with 11 bases in the middle. This CDR3 has 16 residues. CDR3 sequence reads: CASSQDRGSGTDTQYF. DNA for the CDR3: TGTGCCAGCAGCCAAGATCGAGGTAGCGGCACAGATACGCAGTATTTT.

The genes are TRBV7-2 and TRBJ2-1; no clear D. The germline V and J ends were trimmed by 0 bases and 9 bases, with 12 bases remaining between them. The length of the CDR3 is 14 residues. The germline gives CDR1 SGHTA, CDR2 FQGNSA. The CDR3 sequence: CASSLAWAGSEQFF. The CDR3 DNA reads TGTGCCAGCAGCTTAGCGTGGGCCGGCAGTGAGCAGTTCTTC.

The J gene is TRBJ2-5, the V gene TRBV7-2, with 14 bases fitting TRBD2. Trimming at V came to 3 bases and at J to 5 bases, leaving 5 bases not matched to a gene. The CDR3 loop spans 16 amino acids. CDR1 is SGHTA, CDR2 FQGNSA, per germline. CDR3 protein: CASSLTSGGAWETQYF. CDR3 DNA sequence: TGTGCCAGCAGCTTGACTAGCGGGGGGGCATGGGAGACCCAGTACTTC.